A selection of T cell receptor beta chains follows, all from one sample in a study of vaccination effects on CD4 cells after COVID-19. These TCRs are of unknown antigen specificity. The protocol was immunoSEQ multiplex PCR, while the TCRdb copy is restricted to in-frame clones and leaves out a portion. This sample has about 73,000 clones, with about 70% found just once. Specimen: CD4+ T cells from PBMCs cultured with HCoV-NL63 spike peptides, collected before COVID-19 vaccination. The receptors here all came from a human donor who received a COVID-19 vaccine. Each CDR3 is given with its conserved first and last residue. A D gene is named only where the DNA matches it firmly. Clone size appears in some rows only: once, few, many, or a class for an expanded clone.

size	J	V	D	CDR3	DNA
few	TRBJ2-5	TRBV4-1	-	CASSLYRDGETQYF	TGCGCCAGCAGTCTTTACAGGGATGGAGAGACCCAGTACTTC
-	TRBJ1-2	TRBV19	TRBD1	CASSTWTGSDGYTF	TGTGCCAGTAGTACCTGGACAGGGAGTGATGGCTACACCTTC
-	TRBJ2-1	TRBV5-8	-	CASSLIWEEQFF	TGTGCCAGCAGCTTAATTTGGGAAGAGCAGTTCTTC
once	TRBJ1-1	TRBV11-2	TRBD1	CASSLEGQGATEAFF	TGTGCCAGCAGCTTAGAAGGACAGGGTGCCACTGAAGCTTTCTTT
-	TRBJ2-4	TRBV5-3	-	CARSRQLADLTKGENIQYF	TGTGCCAGAAGCCGACAACTAGCCGACCTCACAAAGGGGGAGAACATTCAGTACTTC
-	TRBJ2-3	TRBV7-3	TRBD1	CASSFSGQLTDTQYF	TGTGCCAGCAGCTTCTCGGGACAGTTAACAGATACGCAGTATTTT
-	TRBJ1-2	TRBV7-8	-	CASSLGSIGAGNYGYTF	TGTGCCAGCAGCTTAGGTAGTATCGGGGCTGGTAACTATGGCTACACCTTC
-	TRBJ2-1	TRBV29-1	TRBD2	CSVGSVASSGKEQFF	TGCAGCGTTGGGTCAGTAGCGTCCAGCGGGAAGGAGCAGTTCTTC
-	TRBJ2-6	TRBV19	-	CASSNGAAGANVLTF	TGTGCCAGTAGTAACGGGGCCGCTGGGGCCAACGTCCTGACTTTC
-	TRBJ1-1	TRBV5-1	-	CASSSRPAGGGGNTEAFF	TGCGCCAGCAGCTCCCGTCCGGCCGGGGGCGGGGGAAACACTGAAGCTTTCTTT
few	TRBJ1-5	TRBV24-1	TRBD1	CATSDPRTGGQPQHF	TGTGCCACCAGTGACCCCCGGACAGGGGGTCAGCCCCAGCATTTT
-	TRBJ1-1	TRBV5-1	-	CASSLTGTNTEAFF	TGCGCCAGCAGCTTGACAGGGACGAACACTGAAGCTTTCTTT
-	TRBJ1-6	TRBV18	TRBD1	CASSSDRVNSPLHF	TGTGCCAGCTCATCTGACAGGGTGAATTCACCCCTCCACTTT
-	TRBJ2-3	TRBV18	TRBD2	CASSRAGAEDTQYF	TGTGCCAGCTCACGAGCGGGGGCGGAAGATACGCAGTATTTT
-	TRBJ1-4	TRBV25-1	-	CASSEVLAGSEKLFF	TGTGCCAGCAGTGAAGTGTTGGCAGGGAGCGAAAAACTGTTTTTT
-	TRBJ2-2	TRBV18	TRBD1	CASSIGQGASGTGELFF	TGTGCCAGCTCAATCGGACAGGGGGCGTCGGGGACCGGGGAGCTGTTTTTT
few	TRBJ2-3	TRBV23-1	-	CASQACGFVTDTQYF	TGCGCCAGCCAGGCGTGCGGGTTCGTCACAGATACGCAGTATTTT
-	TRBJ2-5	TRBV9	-	CASSAAGGEETQYF	TGTGCCAGCAGCGCGGCAGGGGGGGAAGAGACCCAGTACTTC
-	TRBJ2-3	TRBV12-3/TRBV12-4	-	CASSFYVDTQYF	TGTGCCAGCAGTTTCTATGTGGATACGCAGTATTTT
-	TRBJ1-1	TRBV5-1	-	CASSPGSSGTEAFF	TGCGCCAGCAGCCCCGGGAGCTCAGGGACTGAAGCTTTCTTT
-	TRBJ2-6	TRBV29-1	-	CSVRMSGANVLTF	TGCAGCGTACGGATGTCCGGGGCCAACGTCCTGACTTTC
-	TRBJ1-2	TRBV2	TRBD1	CASGHRDRVVGYTF	TGTGCCAGCGGCCACCGGGACAGGGTCGTTGGCTACACCTTC
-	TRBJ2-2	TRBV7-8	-	CASRSLSRVAGELFF	TGTGCCAGCAGATCATTATCCAGGGTTGCCGGGGAGCTGTTTTTT
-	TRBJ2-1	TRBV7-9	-	CASSLGQFDNEQFF	TGTGCCAGCAGCTTAGGACAGTTTGACAATGAGCAGTTCTTC
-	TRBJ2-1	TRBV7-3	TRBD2	CASSQAGGISNEQFF	TGTGCCAGCAGCCAAGCGGGGGGGATAAGCAATGAGCAGTTCTTC
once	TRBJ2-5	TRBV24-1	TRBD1	CATSDPGTGRETQYF	TGTGCCACCAGTGATCCGGGGACAGGCCGGGAGACCCAGTACTTC
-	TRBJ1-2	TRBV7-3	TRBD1	CASSLGPGGATVF	TGTGCCAGCAGCTTAGGGCCAGGGGGCGCGACCGTTTTC
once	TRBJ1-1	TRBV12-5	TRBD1	CASGPGQETNTEAFF	TGTGCTAGTGGACCGGGACAGGAGACGAACACTGAAGCTTTCTTT
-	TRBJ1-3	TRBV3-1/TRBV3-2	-	CASSRTGGPSGNTIYF	TGTGCCAGCAGTCGTACTGGAGGCCCCTCTGGAAACACCATATATTTT
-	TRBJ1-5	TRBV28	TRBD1	CASSLLGQGYDQPQHF	TGTGCCAGCAGTTTGTTGGGACAGGGGTACGATCAGCCCCAGCATTTT
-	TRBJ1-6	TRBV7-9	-	CASSLAAVSYESPLHF	TGTGCCAGCAGCTTAGCGGCAGTCTCTTATGAGTCACCCCTCCACTTT
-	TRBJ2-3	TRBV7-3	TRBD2	CASSPKGLAGPTDTQYF	TGTGCCAGCAGCCCGAAGGGACTAGCGGGCCCCACAGATACGCAGTATTTT
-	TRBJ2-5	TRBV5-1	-	CASSLQGEETQYF	TGCGCCAGCAGCCTACAGGGCGAAGAGACCCAGTACTTC
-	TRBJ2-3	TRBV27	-	CASSLGPATDTQYF	TGTGCCAGCAGTTTAGGGCCCGCCACAGATACGCAGTATTTT
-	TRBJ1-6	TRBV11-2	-	CASSLGRGSINSPLHF	TGTGCCAGCAGCTTAGGACGGGGAAGTATTAATTCACCCCTCCACTTT
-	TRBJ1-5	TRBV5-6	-	CASSSSYSNQPQHF	TGTGCCAGCAGCTCTTCATATAGCAATCAGCCCCAGCATTTT
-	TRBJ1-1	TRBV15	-	CATSRAGNTEAFF	TGTGCCACCAGCAGGGCTGGGAACACTGAAGCTTTCTTT
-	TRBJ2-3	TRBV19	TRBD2	CASRQLAGGRGDTQYF	TGTGCCAGTAGACAACTAGCGGGGGGGCGGGGAGATACGCAGTATTTT
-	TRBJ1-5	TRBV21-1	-	CASSGSGNQPQHF	TGTGCCAGCAGCGGGAGCGGGAATCAGCCCCAGCATTTT
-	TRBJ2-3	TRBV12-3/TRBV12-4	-	CASSSVIPDTQYF	TGTGCCAGCAGCTCAGTAATTCCAGATACGCAGTATTTT
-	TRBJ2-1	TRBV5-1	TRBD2	CASNPTSGGALYNEQFF	TGCGCCAGCAACCCGACTAGCGGGGGGGCCCTATACAATGAGCAGTTCTTC
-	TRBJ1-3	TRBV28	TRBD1	CASSFRTGGNTIYF	TGTGCCAGCAGTTTTAGGACAGGGGGAAACACCATATATTTT
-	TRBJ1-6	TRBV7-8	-	CASSERQLYNSPLHF	TGTGCCAGCAGCGAAAGACAGCTCTATAATTCACCCCTCCACTTT
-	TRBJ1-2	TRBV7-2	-	CASSLDIGSYYGYTF	TGTGCCAGCAGCTTAGATATTGGGAGTTACTATGGCTACACCTTC
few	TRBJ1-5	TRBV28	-	CASSRDSNQPQHF	TGTGCCAGCAGTCGGGACAGCAATCAGCCCCAGCATTTT
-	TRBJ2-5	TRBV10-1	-	CASSEQGRETQYF	TGCGCCAGCAGCGAACAGGGAAGGGAGACCCAGTACTTC
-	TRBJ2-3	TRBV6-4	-	CASSPFHNGVDTQYF	TGTGCCAGCAGCCCATTTCACAACGGGGTAGATACGCAGTATTTT
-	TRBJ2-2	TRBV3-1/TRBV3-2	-	CASSVLQGTGELFF	TGTGCCAGCAGCGTTCTGCAGGGCACCGGGGAGCTGTTTTTT
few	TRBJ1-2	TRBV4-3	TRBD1	CASSRAGTAGYTF	TGCGCCAGCAGCCGGGCAGGGACAGCTGGCTACACCTTC
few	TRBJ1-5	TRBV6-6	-	CASKGSNQPQHF	TGTGCCAGCAAGGGCAGCAATCAGCCCCAGCATTTT
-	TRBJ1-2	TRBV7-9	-	CASIPWAAGTGVGYTF	TGTGCCAGCATTCCATGGGCCGCCGGGACGGGGGTCGGCTACACCTTC
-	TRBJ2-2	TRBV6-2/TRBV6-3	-	CASSYPSQGSPNTGELFF	TGTGCCAGCAGTTACCCATCACAGGGATCCCCCAACACCGGGGAGCTGTTTTTT
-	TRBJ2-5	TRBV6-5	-	CASSLTRGAETQYF	TGTGCCAGCAGCCTAACCCGGGGGGCAGAGACCCAGTACTTC
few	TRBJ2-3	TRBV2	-	CASTDRYTQYF	TGTGCCAGCACGGACCGATATACGCAGTATTTT
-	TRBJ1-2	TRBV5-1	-	CASSAGDGYTF	TGCGCCAGCAGCGCCGGGGATGGCTACACCTTC